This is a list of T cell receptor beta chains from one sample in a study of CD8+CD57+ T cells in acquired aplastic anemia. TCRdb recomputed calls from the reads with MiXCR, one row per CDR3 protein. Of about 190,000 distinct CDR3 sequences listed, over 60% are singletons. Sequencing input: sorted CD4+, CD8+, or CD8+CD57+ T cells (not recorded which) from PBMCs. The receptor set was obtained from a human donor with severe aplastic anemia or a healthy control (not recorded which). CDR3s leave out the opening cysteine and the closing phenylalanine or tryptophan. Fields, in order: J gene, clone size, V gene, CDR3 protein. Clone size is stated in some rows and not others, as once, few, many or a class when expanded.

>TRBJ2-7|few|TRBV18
ASSQPGSYEQY
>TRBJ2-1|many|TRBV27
ASSAGTGFGEQF
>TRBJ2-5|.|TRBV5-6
ASSLENQETQY
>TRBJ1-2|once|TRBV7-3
ASSNRGEGYT
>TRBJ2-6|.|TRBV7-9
AVSSTSTGANVLT
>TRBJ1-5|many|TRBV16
ASSNADSNQPQH
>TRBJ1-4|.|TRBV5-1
ASSYGQGNEKLF
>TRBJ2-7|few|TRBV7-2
ASSLARERNEQY
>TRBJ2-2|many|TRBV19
ASIGTSGDTGELF
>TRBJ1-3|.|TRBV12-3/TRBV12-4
ASSFSGAGNTIY
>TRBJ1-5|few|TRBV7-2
ASSLIDNQPQH
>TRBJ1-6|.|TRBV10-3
AISERQGDSPLH
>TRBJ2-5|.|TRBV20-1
SANKMGTGG
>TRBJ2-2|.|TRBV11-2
ASSLIKGAWTGELF
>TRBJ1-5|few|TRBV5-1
ASSLGTVNQPQH
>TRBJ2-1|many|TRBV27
ASQSQAGSSYNEQF
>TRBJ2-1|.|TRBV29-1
SAHHEDEQF
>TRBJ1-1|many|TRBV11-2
ASSLYVTTEAF
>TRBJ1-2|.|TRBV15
ATLGEGYGYT
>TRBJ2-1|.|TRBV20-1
SAREGGSSYNEQF
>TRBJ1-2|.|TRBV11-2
ASSQNTQGNGIHGYT
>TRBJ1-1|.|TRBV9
ASSVGIGRADTEAF
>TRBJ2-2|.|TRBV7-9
ASRQGTPGTGELF
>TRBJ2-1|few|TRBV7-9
ASSFSSGGAYNEQF
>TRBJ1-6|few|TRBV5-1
ASSLDSGSPLH
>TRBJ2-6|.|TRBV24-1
ATSETGSGANVLT
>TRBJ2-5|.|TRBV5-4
ASSATGSRETQY
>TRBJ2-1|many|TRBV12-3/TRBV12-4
ASTRLHTYNEQF
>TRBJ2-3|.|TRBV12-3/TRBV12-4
ASSGGTGGADTQY
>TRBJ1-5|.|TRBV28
ASSWREVITQH
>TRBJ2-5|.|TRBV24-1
ATSGPRRENDIETQY
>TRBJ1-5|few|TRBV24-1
AFPTVRRGRETNQPQH
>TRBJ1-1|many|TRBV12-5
ASGLYDTEAF
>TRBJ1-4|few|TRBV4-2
ASSQSGRGINEKLF
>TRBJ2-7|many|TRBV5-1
ASSKLPQKNAYEQY
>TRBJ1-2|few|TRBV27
ASSSPGENSGYT
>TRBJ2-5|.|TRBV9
ASSRIAGGQETQY
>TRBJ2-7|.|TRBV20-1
SVRLAGVGEQY
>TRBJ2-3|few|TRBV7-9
ASSSPLHGDTQY
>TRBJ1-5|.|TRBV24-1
ATIRDGDSNQPQH
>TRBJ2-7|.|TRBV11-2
ASNPSASYEQY
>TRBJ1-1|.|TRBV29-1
SVVTFMNTEAF
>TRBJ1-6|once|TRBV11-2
ASSPLGQYNSPLH
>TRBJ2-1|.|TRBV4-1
ASSSETDYNEQF
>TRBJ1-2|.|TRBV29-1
SVEPTGLGGYT
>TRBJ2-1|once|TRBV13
ASSLEGEGDEQS